These 28 T cell receptor beta chains came from one sample sequenced in a study of T cells in Graves' hyperthyroidism and ophthalmopathy. What was amplified from RNA transcripts were TCR beta CDR3 regions. Initially, a first-round RT-PCR of the TCR CDR3 employed the HTBI primer set. TCRdb reprocessed the multiplex PCR reads with MiXCR, giving one entry per CDR3 protein. The table shows about 480,000 distinct CDR3 sequences, with 22% occurring only once. Source material: blood. These receptors were taken from a woman aged 70-85 years with Graves' ophthalmopathy.

The gene calls are TRBV29-1 and TRBJ2-3, with TRBD1 as a possible D gene (6 bases). V lost 5 bases to trimming and J lost 2 bases, with 14 bases between them. In germline, CDR1 is SQVTM, CDR2 ANQGSEA. The CDR3 totals 14 residues. DNA for the CDR3: TGCAGCGTTCGGAAGGGGGTCCCCACAGATACGCAGTATTTT. Its protein product is CSVRKGVPTDTQYF.

V gene TRBV5-1 combines with J gene TRBJ1-1, with D perhaps TRBD1 (6 bases). V lost 2 bases and J lost 11, with 19 bases in between. Germline assignment: CDR1 SGHRS and CDR2 YFSETQ. This CDR3 comprises 14 residues. CDR3 bases: TGCGCCAGCAGCTTAGAGGGGGACTTTAACGAGGCTTTCTTT. This sequence encodes CASSLEGDFNEAFF. Combining the CDR3 with reference TRBV5-1 and TRBJ1-1 gives the whole variable domain KAGVTQTPRYLIKTRGQQVTLSCSPISGHRSVSWYQQTPGQGLQFLFEYFSETQRNKGNFPGRFSGRQFSNSRSEMNVSTLELGDSALYLCASSLEGDFNEAFFGQGTRLTVV.

Comments on this clonotype: A read error may produce the germline difference seen at one junction end. The rearrangement uses TRBV6-5 and TRBJ1-4; 11 nucleotides agree with TRBD1. Germline V gene data show CDR1 as MNHEY and CDR2 as SVGAGI. The CDR3 consists of 15 residues. The CDR3 nucleotides are TGTGCCAGCAGTTCTAGGACAGGGGGCGACGAAAGACTGTTTTTT. Residues: CASSSRTGGDERLFF.

This clonotype was seen repeatedly, ten times or more. This rearrangement joins TRBV11-2 to TRBJ2-1; the D is unclear. Germline V CDR1 and CDR2: SGHAT, FQNNGV. The CDR3 length is 15 residues. The V and J ends lost 5 bases and 0 bases respectively, with 11 bases between them. The CDR3 DNA reads as TGTGCCAGCAGCGTAGCCCGAAGCTCCTACAATGAGCAGTTCTTC. Its protein product is CASSVARSSYNEQFF.

This clonotype was counted between two and nine times. This chain links TRBV15 with TRBJ2-7, with a tentative D call TRBD2 (6 bases). V was trimmed by 0 bases and J by 6 bases, leaving 9 bases between them. This CDR3 region has 13 residues. The germline V gene has CDR1 LNHNV and CDR2 YYDKDF (reference sequence). CDR3 residues: CATSRDRETEQYF. CDR3 bases: TGTGCCACCAGCAGAGATCGGGAGACCGAGCAGTACTTC.

The chain employs TRBV4-2 and TRBJ2-5; D possibly corresponds to TRBD1 (6 bases). Deletions cut 0 bases from V and 5 bases from J, with 10 bases between. Per germline, CDR1 LGHNA and CDR2 YNFKEQ. The CDR3 consists of 14 residues. The CDR3 protein is CASSQEGALETQYF. DNA of the CDR3: TGTGCCAGCAGCCAAGAGGGGGCCCTGGAGACCCAGTACTTC.

This clonotype was observed a few times. The chain has TRBV6-1 and TRBJ1-2; no clear D. Germline V gene data show CDR1 as MNHNS and CDR2 as SASEGT. The CDR3 extends over 13 amino acids. Between the trimmed V and J ends, which lost 2 bases and 6 bases, there was a span of 10 bases. The CDR3 here is CASSEKKGDGYTF. The CDR3 DNA sequence: TGTGCCAGCAGTGAAAAAAAGGGAGATGGCTACACCTTC.

This clonotype was picked up many times. V usage is TRBV2 and J usage is TRBJ2-1; D gene uncertain. Trimming took off 6 bases at V and 5 bases at J, with 17 bases between the two ends. Germline assignment: CDR1 SNHLY and CDR2 FYNNEI. The CDR3 sequence is 15 residues long. The CDR3 nucleotides read TGTGCCAGCAGCACAGACTTCGGTGGGAACAATGAGCAGTTCTTC. Residues: CASSTDFGGNNEQFF.

The rearrangement joins TRBV9 to TRBJ2-3; TRBD2 is a possible D gene (6 bases). The CDR3 consists of 15 residues. Per germline, CDR1 SGDLS and CDR2 YYNGEE. Between the trimmed V and J ends, which lost 1 base and 0 bases, there was a span of 9 bases. CDR3 bases: TGTGCCAGCAGCGTAATGGGACTCAGCACAGATACGCAGTATTTT. It yields the protein CASSVMGLSTDTQYF.

Only a few counts were recorded for this clonotype. The V gene is TRBV6-2 or TRBV6-3, the J gene TRBJ2-3; 9 bases align to TRBD2. Trimming cost V 8 bases and J 4 bases; bases outside gene matches: 7. The CDR3 covers 14 residues. Per the germline V gene, CDR1 is MNHEY and CDR2 is SVGEGT. CDR3 residues: CASRAGGPPDTQYF. In DNA form, the CDR3 reads TGTGCCAGCCGGGCGGGAGGGCCCCCAGATACGCAGTATTTT.

The sample holds a few counts of this clonotype. The chain joins TRBV28 to TRBJ1-2; D may be TRBD1 (6 bases). The CDR3 runs to 14 residues. The V and J ends lost 5 bases and 6 bases respectively, with 16 bases between them. Per the germline V gene, CDR1 is MDHEN and CDR2 is SYDVKM. The CDR3 sequence is CASSTHRVRNGYTF. CDR3 coding DNA: TGTGCCAGCAGTACCCACAGGGTCAGGAATGGCTACACCTTC.

This clonotype has only one observation. The chain couples TRBV7-2 to TRBJ2-7; 10 nucleotides agree with TRBD2. This CDR3 has 15 amino acids. The germline V gene has CDR1 SGHTA and CDR2 FQGNSA. V lost 5 bases, J lost 5 bases, and 9 bases stayed unmatched. CDR3 nucleotide sequence: TGTGCCAGCAGCCCCGGGCCTAGCGGGGGCCACGAGCAGTACTTC. This sequence encodes CASSPGPSGGHEQYF.

The chain carries TRBV12-3 or TRBV12-4 and TRBJ1-2, with 8 bases aligning to TRBD1. This CDR3 has 15 amino acids. V trimming: 8 bases; J trimming: 2 bases; junction bases outside the gene matches: 10. As DNA, the CDR3 is TGTGCCAGCTGGTTCAGGGGGCAGGGGAACTATGGCTACACCTTC. Protein sequence: CASWFRGQGNYGYTF.

This clonotype was recorded a few times. The chain is built from TRBV6-1 and TRBJ2-2, with 12 bases identical to TRBD1. V dropped 6 bases and J dropped 6; count of bases not matched to a gene: 5. The CDR3 spans 15 residues. Germline V gene data show CDR1 as MNHNS and CDR2 as SASEGT. The CDR3 DNA follows: TGTGCCAGCAGAACGGGACAGGGGGCTTCCGGGGAGCTGTTTTTT. Encoded protein: CASRTGQGASGELFF.

Comments on this clonotype: Given a much more abundant clone one base away, this may be a read error. CDR3: CASRLGGHTEAFF. DNA of the CDR3: TGTGCCAGCAGGTTAGGAGGCCACACTGAAGCTTTCTTT. The chain is built from TRBV11-2 and TRBJ1-1; no firm D call. The CDR3 has 13 amino acids. Germline V gives CDR1 SGHAT, CDR2 FQNNGV.

The chain uses TRBV6-1 and TRBJ2-7; no firm D call. This CDR3 contains 14 residues. Germline assignment: CDR1 MNHNS and CDR2 SASEGT. V shed 2 bases and J shed 2 bases, with 10 bases lying between them. The CDR3 DNA reads as TGTGCCAGCAGTGAACTAAAGGGCACCTACGAGCAGTACTTC. It specifies CASSELKGTYEQYF.

The V and J genes are TRBV30 and TRBJ1-6; possible D gene TRBD1, 5 bases. The CDR3 length is 16 residues. Germline V gene data show CDR1 as GTSNPN and CDR2 as SVGIG (reference sequence). V gave up 2 bases and J gave up 7 bases, with 18 bases separating them. CDR3 sequence (DNA): TGTGCCTGGAGTCCCGGGGGGGGAGCTTGGAATTCACCCCTCCACTTT. Protein product: CAWSPGGGAWNSPLHF. The full variable domain, with the rest looked up from reference TRBV30 and TRBJ1-6, is SQTIHQWPATLVQPVGSPLSLECTVEGTSNPNLYWYRQAAGRGLQLLFYSVGIGQISSEVPQNLSASRPQDRQFILSSKKLLLSDSGFYLCAWSPGGGAWNSPLHFGNGTRLTVT.

Many counts were recorded for this clonotype. This rearrangement joins TRBV12-3 or TRBV12-4 to TRBJ2-5; 9 bases are a match to TRBD2. The CDR3 totals 14 residues. Trimming at V came to 6 bases and at J to 5 bases, leaving 7 bases not matched to a gene. This chain's CDR3 is CASSRGTSYETQYF. The CDR3 nucleotides read TGTGCCAGCAGCCGGGGGACTAGCTACGAGACCCAGTACTTC.

The chain is built from TRBV12-3 or TRBV12-4 and TRBJ1-1, with 9 nucleotides matching TRBD1. This CDR3 is built from 15 residues. The ends lost 2 bases at V and 11 bases at J; junction bases unmatched: 12. CDR3 sequence reads: CASSLPGTGSFLAFF. The CDR3 nucleotides are TGTGCCAGCAGTTTACCCGGGACAGGGTCGTTTTTGGCTTTCTTT.

This clonotype was recorded at least ten times. The V call is TRBV16, the J call TRBJ2-7; 8 bases map to TRBD1. The CDR3 is made up of 16 amino acids. The trim removed 2 bases at V and 4 bases at J, leaving 10 bases unmatched. CDR1 and CDR2 (germline): KGHSY, FQNENV. CDR3 protein: CASSQRDRGGFYEQYF. DNA of the CDR3: TGTGCCAGCAGCCAAAGAGACAGGGGAGGTTTTTACGAGCAGTACTTC.

This clonotype was observed a few times. The chain has TRBV28 and TRBJ2-2; 8 positions match TRBD1. Germline V CDR1 and CDR2: MDHEN, SYDVKM. Trimming removed 6 bases from V and 0 bases from J; junction bases left unmatched: 6. This CDR3 is built from 16 residues. CDR3 amino acids: CASSGQGPANTGELFF. The CDR3 region has the DNA TGTGCCAGCAGCGGACAGGGCCCAGCGAACACCGGGGAGCTGTTTTTT.

This clonotype appeared many times. The J gene is TRBJ2-1, the V gene TRBV7-2, with TRBD2 identical over 9 bases. Germline CDR1 is SGHTA and CDR2 is FQGNSA. The CDR3 loop spans 16 amino acids. The V gene end was trimmed by 0 bases and the J gene end by 0 bases; junction bases not matched to a gene: 0. The CDR3 DNA reads as TGTGCCAGCAGCTTAGCTAGCGGGAGCTCCTACAATGAGCAGTTCTTC. It translates to CASSLASGSSYNEQFF.

This chain connects TRBV11-2 to TRBJ2-7; 11 bases map to TRBD2. This CDR3 comprises 17 residues. V dropped 0 bases and J dropped 3; count of bases not matched to a gene: 7. The germline CDR1 and CDR2 sequences are SGHAT and FQNNGV. This chain's CDR3 is CASSLDIAGGPGYEQYF. Here the CDR3 DNA reads TGTGCCAGCAGCTTAGACATAGCGGGAGGGCCGGGCTACGAGCAGTACTTC.

The table lists this clonotype with many counts. The chain employs TRBV2 and TRBJ2-1; D might be TRBD1 (5 bases). V was shortened by 4 bases and J by 6 bases, with 10 bases between the two germline ends. CDR1 and CDR2 from the germline V gene are SNHLY and FYNNEI. The CDR3 spans 13 residues. In DNA, the CDR3 is TGTGCCAGCAGTGTTATCAGGGTCAATGAGCAGTTCTTC. Its translation: CASSVIRVNEQFF.

This clonotype has more than one count but fewer than ten. The J gene is TRBJ1-6, the V gene TRBV27; unclear D gene. The germline gives CDR1 MNHEY, CDR2 SMNVEV (reference sequence). The CDR3 spans 20 residues. V lost 6 bases to trimming and J lost 5 bases, with 29 bases between them. CDR3 DNA sequence: TGTGCCAGCAGGCCTTATCTGCTGTCAGTTGATCCCGAACATAATTCACCCCTCCACTTT. Translation: CASRPYLLSVDPEHNSPLHF.

This clonotype was seen a handful of times. The chain has TRBV12-3 or TRBV12-4 and TRBJ2-1; D ambiguous. The ends were cut back, 3 bases at V and 9 bases at J, with 18 bases in the middle. The CDR3 contains 15 residues. CDR3: CASSFVPELGVEQFF. The CDR3 nucleotides read TGTGCCAGCAGTTTTGTTCCAGAGCTTGGCGTTGAGCAGTTCTTC.

On this clonotype: A read error may account for a junction end that differs from germline. The chain combines TRBV2 with TRBJ1-2, with TRBD1 matching over 7 bases. Germline V gene lookup returns CDR1 SNHLY and CDR2 FYNNEI. The CDR3 runs 11 residues. The CDR3 protein is CTSNLQGSYTF. The CDR3 DNA sequence: TGTACCAGCAATCTACAGGGGAGCTACACCTTC.

This chain connects TRBV5-8 to TRBJ2-1, with D uncertain. V was shortened by 0 bases and J by 0 bases, with 7 bases between the two germline ends. The CDR3 has 15 residues. Germline CDR1 SGHTS, CDR2 YDEGEE. DNA for the CDR3: TGTGCCAGCAGCTTGGGGACCCCCTCCTACAATGAGCAGTTCTTC. Protein sequence: CASSLGTPSYNEQFF.